This T cell receptor (beta chain) was documented in a study of T cells after yellow fever vaccination. Germline values: CDR1 SGHRS, CDR2 YFSETQ. Trimming stripped 0 bases from V and 0 bases from J, with 9 bases between. This CDR3 has 16 amino acids. This clonotype was counted between two and nine times. One entry per CDR3 protein results from TCRdb running MiXCR on the 5' RACE reads. The table records over 300,000 distinct CDR3 sequences, 3% to 4.5% of them present only once. The material sequenced was PBMCs, taken on the day of the yellow fever booster vaccination. The chain employs TRBV5-1 and TRBJ2-2; D perhaps matches TRBD1 (6 bases). This clonotype originated in a man between 18 and 35 years old who received the YFV17D yellow fever vaccine. CDR3 sequence reads: CASSLAGDANTGELFF. The CDR3, as DNA: TGCGCCAGCAGCTTGGCAGGGGACGCGAACACCGGGGAGCTGTTTTTT. The full variable domain, rest sourced from reference TRBV5-1 and TRBJ2-2, is KAGVTQTPRYLIKTRGQQVTLSCSPISGHRSVSWYQQTPGQGLQFLFEYFSETQRNKGNFPGRFSGRQFSNSRSEMNVSTLELGDSALYLCASSLAGDANTGELFFGEGSRLTVL.